This entry describes one TCR beta chain. This sample was taken from a study of cytomegalovirus exposure and HLA in healthy donors. Study information: An earlier analysis found fewer than 120 million unique TCR beta sequences from approximately 190 million T cells. Researchers found that under 90% of about 400 genotyped donors fell within the Caucasian-associated ancestry cluster.

Primers for the PCR totalled 60 Vbeta and 13 Jbeta. The repertoire was sequenced with immunoSEQ multiplex PCR; TCRdb's copy has only in-frame clones and lacks some. The sample has about 170,000 clones, around four fifths seen once. The specimen sequenced was PBMCs. The TCR was taken from a boy aged 2 to 10 in good health and CMV-seronegative.

The CDR3 nucleotides are TGTGCCAGCAGCTTAGCGCGGGGGGGCTGGGATCAGCCCCAGCATTTT. Translating it yields CASSLARGGWDQPQHF. The chain joins TRBV7-8 to TRBJ1-5; D is perhaps TRBD1 (6 bases). Between the trimmed V and J ends, which lost 0 bases and 5 bases, there was a span of 14 bases. CDR3 length equals 16 residues. Germline V gives CDR1 SGHVS, CDR2 FQNEAQ.